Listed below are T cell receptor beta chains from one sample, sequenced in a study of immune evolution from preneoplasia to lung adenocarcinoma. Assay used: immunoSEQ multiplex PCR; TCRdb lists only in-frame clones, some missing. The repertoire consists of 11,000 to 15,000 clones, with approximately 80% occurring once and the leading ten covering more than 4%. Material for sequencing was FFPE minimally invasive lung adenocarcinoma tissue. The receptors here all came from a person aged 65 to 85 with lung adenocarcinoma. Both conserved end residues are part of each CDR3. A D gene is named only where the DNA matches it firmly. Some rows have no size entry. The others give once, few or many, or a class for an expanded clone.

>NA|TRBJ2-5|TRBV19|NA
CASSTGIQETQYF
TGTGCCAGTAGTACAGGGATCCAAGAGACCCAGTACTTC
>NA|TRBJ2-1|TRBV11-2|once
CASSLQEGGQFF
TGTGCCAGCAGCCTACAGGAGGGCGGGCAGTTCTTC
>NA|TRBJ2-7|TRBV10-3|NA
CAISESSDEQYF
TGTGCCATCAGTGAGTCGAGCGACGAGCAGTACTTC
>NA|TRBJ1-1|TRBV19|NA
CASSMKQGVTEAFF
TGTGCCAGTAGTATGAAACAGGGCGTCACTGAAGCTTTCTTT
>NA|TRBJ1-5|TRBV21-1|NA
CASTPLATVNQPQHF
TGTGCCAGCACCCCACTAGCAACGGTAAATCAGCCCCAGCATTTT
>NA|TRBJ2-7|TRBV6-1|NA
CATVGRTSSYEQYF
TGTGCCACAGTAGGTCGGACCAGCTCCTACGAGCAGTACTTC
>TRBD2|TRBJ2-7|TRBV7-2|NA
CASSLVASGMYEQYF
TGTGCCAGCAGCCTAGTGGCTAGCGGGATGTACGAGCAGTACTTC
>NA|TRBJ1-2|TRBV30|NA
CAWSWNYGYTF
TGTGCCTGGAGTTGGAATTATGGCTACACCTTC
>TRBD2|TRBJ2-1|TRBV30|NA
CAWSRTSGDNEQFF
TGTGCCTGGTCACGGACTAGCGGAGACAATGAGCAGTTCTTC
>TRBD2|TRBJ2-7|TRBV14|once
CASSQTSGRRDEQYF
TGTGCCAGCAGCCAAACTAGCGGGAGGCGGGACGAGCAGTACTTC
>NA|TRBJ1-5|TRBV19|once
CASSIVAANQPQHF
TGTGCCAGTAGTATAGTGGCAGCAAATCAGCCCCAGCATTTT
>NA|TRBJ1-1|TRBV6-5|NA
CASTRDGLMNTEAFF
TGTGCCAGCACCAGGGACGGTCTCATGAACACTGAAGCTTTCTTT
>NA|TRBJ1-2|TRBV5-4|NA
CASSLGGLLGYTF
TGTGCCAGCAGCTTGGGGGGGCTGCTTGGCTACACCTTC
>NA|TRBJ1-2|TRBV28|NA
CASKSGGNYGYTF
TGTGCCAGCAAATCCGGCGGTAACTATGGCTACACCTTC
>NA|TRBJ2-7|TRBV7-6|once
CASSRSSYEQYF
TGTGCCAGCAGCAGAAGCTCCTACGAGCAGTACTTC
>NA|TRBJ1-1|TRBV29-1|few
CSAPGQLNTEAFF
TGCAGCGCTCCGGGACAACTAAACACTGAAGCTTTCTTT
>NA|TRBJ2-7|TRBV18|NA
CASSLDSYEQYF
TGTGCCAGCTCACTGGATTCCTACGAGCAGTACTTC
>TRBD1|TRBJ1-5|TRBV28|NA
CASSPREGALQPQHF
TGTGCCAGCAGTCCTCGGGAGGGGGCACTACAGCCCCAGCATTTT
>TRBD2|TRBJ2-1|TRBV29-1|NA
CSVKRGRNEQFF
TGCAGCGTTAAGCGGGGAAGGAATGAGCAGTTCTTC
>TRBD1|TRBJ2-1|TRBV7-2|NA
CASSIDRGRYNEQFF
TGTGCCAGCAGCATTGACAGGGGAAGGTACAATGAGCAGTTCTTC
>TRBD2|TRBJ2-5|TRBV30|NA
CAWSVWGGETQYF
TGTGCCTGGAGTGTATGGGGGGGGGAGACCCAGTACTTC